This passage covers 26 T cell receptor beta chains from one sample sequenced in a study of blood T cell repertoires in COVID-19. Data came from immunoSEQ multiplex PCR; TCRdb stores just in-frame clones and leaves some out. The sample lists 150,000 to 200,000 clones, approximately 80% occurring once. The specimen sequenced was PBMCs or T cells enriched from blood (not recorded which). The receptors originated from a woman aged 55-69 years who had recovered from COVID-19.

This clone appeared once. The V and J genes are TRBV30 and TRBJ2-7, with D unclear. CDR1 and CDR2 (germline): GTSNPN, SVGIG (reference sequence). The CDR3 has 13 amino acids. Trimming pared 3 bases from V and 2 bases from J, leaving 11 bases between. CDR3 nucleotides: TGTGCCTGGAGCAATCGGGTGACCTACGAGCAGTACTTC. This translates into CAWSNRVTYEQYF.

V usage is TRBV28 and J usage is TRBJ1-2, with 8 bases matching TRBD1. The CDR3 runs 16 residues. Per germline, CDR1 MDHEN and CDR2 SYDVKM. Trimming cost V 1 base and J 5 bases; bases outside gene matches: 9. CDR3 sequence (DNA): TGTGCCAGCAGTTTATTGGCAGGGGGCTTAGAGTATGGCTACACCTTC. Amino acids: CASSLLAGGLEYGYTF.

This clone was recorded once. The chain combines TRBV3-1 (or the pseudogene TRBV3-2) with TRBJ1-2; 7 nucleotides line up with TRBD1. Germline-derived CDR1 and CDR2 are LGHDT and YNNKEL (reference sequence). V dropped 6 bases and J dropped 6; count of bases not matched to a gene: 4. There are 12 residues in the CDR3. CDR3 DNA sequence: TGTGCCAGCAGACAGGGGAAGGATGGCTACACCTTC. Encoded protein: CASRQGKDGYTF.

The gene calls are TRBV5-1 and TRBJ1-5; 9 bases are a match to TRBD1. The CDR3 is made up of 15 amino acids. The V segment lost 4 bases and the J segment 6 bases; nucleotides outside the gene matches: 8. CDR1 is SGHRS and CDR2 is YFSETQ in the germline V gene. The CDR3 loop is CASSHRDRVGQPQHF. The CDR3 coding sequence is TGCGCCAGCAGCCACCGGGACAGGGTAGGTCAGCCCCAGCATTTT.

This chain uses TRBV4-2 with TRBJ1-6; D gene uncertain. Germline-derived CDR1 and CDR2 are LGHNA and YNFKEQ. V was shortened by 1 base and J by 0 bases, with 7 bases between the two germline ends. The CDR3 loop spans 16 amino acids. The CDR3 region has the DNA TGTGCCAGCAGCCAAGTTGCCAGCTCCTATAATTCACCCCTCCACTTT. It yields the protein CASSQVASSYNSPLHF.

This clone was detected only once. V gene TRBV10-1 combines with J gene TRBJ2-7, with D possibly being TRBD2 (6 bases). The CDR3 runs to 13 residues. V was clipped by 7 bases and J by 6 bases, with 16 bases between them. Germline CDR1 reads WNHNN; CDR2 reads SYGVQD (reference sequence). The CDR3 sequence is CASTEGLLSEQYF. The CDR3 DNA reads TGCGCCAGCACGGAGGGCCTATTAAGCGAGCAGTACTTC.

V gene TRBV2 combines with J gene TRBJ2-5; 8 bases line up with TRBD2. The J segment lost 6 bases and the V segment lost 2 bases, leaving 8 bases of the junction unmatched. The CDR3 consists of 15 residues. Germline CDR1 is SNHLY and CDR2 is FYNNEI. The DNA of the CDR3 is TGTGCCAGCAGTGAATTCGGCAGCGGGAGTAAGACCCAGTACTTC. This sequence encodes CASSEFGSGSKTQYF.

This rearrangement joins TRBV2 to TRBJ2-3; D unresolved. CDR3 length equals 15 residues. Trimming stripped 6 bases from V and 1 base from J, with 14 bases between. The V gene's germline CDR1 is SNHLY and CDR2 FYNNEI. In DNA form, the CDR3 reads TGTGCCAGCAGCCAAGAGAGCCAAGGCACAGATACGCAGTATTTT. It is translated as CASSQESQGTDTQYF. The whole variable domain, filled in from reference TRBV2 and TRBJ2-3, reads EPEVTQTPSHQVTQMGQEVILRCVPISNHLYFYWYRQILGQKVEFLVSFYNNEISEKSEIFDDQFSVERPDGSNFTLKIRSTKLEDSAMYFCASSQESQGTDTQYFGPGTRLTVL.

V gene TRBV6-5 combines with J gene TRBJ2-3; D may be TRBD2 (6 bases). The CDR3 runs to 12 residues. The germline V gene encodes CDR1 MNHEY and CDR2 SVGAGI. With 8 bases removed from V and 8 bases from J, the gap between germline ends came to 14 bases. This CDR3 reads CASCLAGSTQYF. CDR3 nucleotides: TGTGCCAGCTGCCTAGCCGGGAGTACGCAGTATTTT.

V gene TRBV5-1 combines with J gene TRBJ2-1; 7 bases align to TRBD1. The CDR3 loop spans 15 amino acids. Trimming removed 1 base from V and 1 base from J; junction bases left unmatched: 2. Germline V gives CDR1 SGHRS, CDR2 YFSETQ. The CDR3 DNA reads TGCGCCAGCAGCTTGTGGACAGGTTCCTACAATGAGCAGTTCTTC. It yields the protein CASSLWTGSYNEQFF.

The chain joins TRBV5-4 to TRBJ2-2; D not certain. The CDR3 length is 14 residues. V lost 3 bases, J lost 1 base, and 7 bases lay in between. Germline V gene sequence: CDR1 SGHNT, CDR2 YYREEE (reference sequence). CDR3 protein: CASSWRRNTGELFF. CDR3 nucleotide sequence: TGTGCCAGCAGCTGGAGACGGAACACCGGGGAGCTGTTTTTT. Drawing the rest from reference TRBV5-4 and TRBJ2-2, the complete variable domain is ETGVTQSPTHLIKTRGQQVTLRCSSQSGHNTVSWYQQALGQGPQFIFQYYREEENGRGNFPPRFSGLQFPNYSSELNVNALELDDSALYLCASSWRRNTGELFFGEGSRLTVL.

The chain carries TRBV5-1 and TRBJ2-2; 11 bases map to TRBD1. The CDR3 totals 16 residues. CDR1 SGHRS and CDR2 YFSETQ come from the germline V gene. V was clipped by 0 bases and J by 6 bases; unmatched bases: 4. The CDR3 protein is CASSLAGQGAAGELFF. The CDR3 nucleotides are TGCGCCAGCAGCTTGGCAGGACAGGGGGCCGCCGGGGAGCTGTTTTTT.

The chain uses TRBV5-5 and TRBJ1-4, with D tentatively TRBD1 (6 bases). CDR1 is SGHKS, CDR2 YYEKEE, per germline (reference sequence). The CDR3 totals 16 residues. Deletions cut 0 bases from V and 6 bases from J, with 15 bases between. The DNA for the CDR3 is TGTGCCAGCAGCTTGGCCGGACCACAGGGCCATGAAAAACTGTTTTTT. Translation gives CASSLAGPQGHEKLFF.

This chain connects TRBV4-1 to TRBJ1-2; a weak D match, TRBD1 (5 bases). Germline CDR1 and CDR2: MGHRA and YSYEKL. CDR3 length: 16 amino acids. V lost 0 bases to trimming and J lost 8 bases, with 19 bases between them. The CDR3, as DNA: TGCGCCAGCAGCCAAGACAGGGTCAACCTCCAGTCGGGCTACACCTTC. Its protein product is CASSQDRVNLQSGYTF.

The genes are TRBV5-6 and TRBJ1-2, with 8 bases fitting TRBD1. The germline gives CDR1 SGHDT, CDR2 YYEEEE. Trimming removed 4 bases from V and 4 bases from J; junction bases left unmatched: 6. The CDR3 is 14 amino acids. CDR3 amino acids: CASSLGQVPYGYTF. CDR3 sequence (DNA): TGTGCCAGCAGCCTGGGACAGGTCCCCTATGGCTACACCTTC.

The V and J genes are TRBV19 and TRBJ1-4, with 7 bases that match TRBD1. This CDR3 is built from 14 residues. In germline, CDR1 is LNHDA, CDR2 SQIVND (reference sequence). After removal of 6 bases from V and 8 bases from J, the junction contained 9 bases not matched to a gene. CDR3 sequence (DNA): TGTGCCAGTAGGCAGACAGGGTATGGGGAAAAACTGTTTTTT. Encoded protein: CASRQTGYGEKLFF. The variable domain in full, completed from reference TRBV19 and TRBJ1-4, reads DGGITQSPKYLFRKEGQNVTLSCEQNLNHDAMYWYRQDPGQGLRLIYYSQIVNDFQKGDIAEGYSVSREKKESFPLTVTSAQKNPTAFYLCASRQTGYGEKLFFGSGTQLSVL.

The genes are TRBV29-1 and TRBJ1-4; no definite D call. Trimming removed 1 base at V and 5 bases at J, with 5 bases between. Germline V lookup: CDR1 SQVTM, CDR2 ANQGSEA. The CDR3 consists of 12 residues. The CDR3 protein is CSVEGGNEKLFF. The CDR3 DNA sequence: TGCAGCGTTGAAGGCGGAAATGAAAAACTGTTTTTT.

The genes are TRBV24-1 and TRBJ1-1; TRBD1 might be the D (5 bases). CDR1 is KGHDR, CDR2 SFDVKD, per germline. V dropped 8 bases and J dropped 1 base, with 10 bases sitting between them. The CDR3 runs to 13 residues. The CDR3 protein is CATMTAGNTEAFF. The CDR3 coding sequence is TGTGCCACCATGACAGCTGGGAACACTGAAGCTTTCTTT.

There are a few counts of this clone. The chain recombines TRBV3-1 (or the pseudogene TRBV3-2) with TRBJ2-1, with D perhaps TRBD1 (7 bases). The ends were cut back, 4 bases at V and 10 bases at J, with 8 bases in the middle. CDR1 and CDR2 (germline): LGHDT, YNNKEL (reference sequence). This CDR3 is built from 11 residues. The CDR3 here is CASSPGGEQFF. DNA of the CDR3: TGTGCCAGCAGCCCAGGGGGGGAGCAGTTCTTC.

This clone was seen just once. The chain joins TRBV5-1 to TRBJ2-2, with 9 bases lining up with TRBD1. The CDR3 runs to 18 residues. Germline V gene sequence: CDR1 SGHRS, CDR2 YFSETQ. Losses at the gene ends were 0 bases for V and 6 bases for J; bases not matched to a gene: 12. For the CDR3, the DNA is TGCGCCAGCAGCTTGGCCCGCGGACAGGGGTTCGGAGCCGGGGAGCTGTTTTTT. Protein: CASSLARGQGFGAGELFF.

The V call is TRBV9, the J call TRBJ1-3; D gene ambiguous. Germline CDR1 and CDR2: SGDLS and YYNGEE. This CDR3 spans 15 amino acids. V was trimmed by 3 bases and J by 3 bases, leaving 13 bases between them. CDR3 sequence: CASSAPGFGGNTIYF. The CDR3 DNA reads TGTGCCAGCAGCGCCCCAGGTTTTGGTGGAAACACCATATATTTT.

This clone was recorded only once. This sequence joins TRBV2 and TRBJ2-7, with 8 nucleotides matching TRBD1. Germline CDR1 is SNHLY and CDR2 is FYNNEI. Trimming removed 6 bases from V and 0 bases from J; junction bases left unmatched: 7. The CDR3 runs to 15 residues. CDR3 protein: CASRARQGHSYEQYF. Written as DNA, the CDR3 is TGTGCCAGCAGAGCCCGACAGGGGCACTCCTACGAGCAGTACTTC.

Remarks on this clone: Other DNA sequences within the sample encode an identical CDR3. This chain uses TRBV2 with TRBJ2-5, with TRBD1 matching over 8 bases. Germline assignment: CDR1 SNHLY and CDR2 FYNNEI. V lost 8 bases and J lost 4; bases outside the gene matches: 3. CDR3 length equals 12 residues. CDR3 coding DNA: TGTGCCAGCTCAGACAGGGGAGAGACCCAGTACTTC. It encodes CASSDRGETQYF.

V and J are TRBV9 and TRBJ1-3, with TRBD1 matching over 9 bases. The CDR3 has 15 residues. Germline loops: CDR1 SGDLS, CDR2 YYNGEE. The trim removed 0 bases at V and 9 bases at J, leaving 7 bases unmatched. This CDR3 reads CASSVEGGTGSTIYF. DNA of the CDR3: TGTGCCAGCAGCGTAGAAGGTGGGACAGGGTCCACCATATATTTT.

This clone appeared a few times. The V and J genes are TRBV5-8 and TRBJ2-7; 8 bases are a match to TRBD1. Trimming cost V 4 bases and J 11 bases; bases outside gene matches: 5. The CDR3 contains 11 residues. Germline assignment: CDR1 SGHTS and CDR2 YDEGEE. This CDR3 is CASSGRQGKYF. For the CDR3, the DNA is TGTGCCAGCAGCGGGAGACAGGGGAAGTACTTC.

This chain links TRBV5-1 with TRBJ2-3; 9 bases map to TRBD1. CDR1 and CDR2 from the germline V gene are SGHRS and YFSETQ. The CDR3 length is 16 residues. With V trimmed by 4 bases and J by 2 bases, 8 bases remained unmatched. CDR3 amino acids: CASSVYGTGNTDTQYF. CDR3 in DNA: TGCGCCAGCAGCGTCTACGGGACAGGGAACACAGATACGCAGTATTTT.